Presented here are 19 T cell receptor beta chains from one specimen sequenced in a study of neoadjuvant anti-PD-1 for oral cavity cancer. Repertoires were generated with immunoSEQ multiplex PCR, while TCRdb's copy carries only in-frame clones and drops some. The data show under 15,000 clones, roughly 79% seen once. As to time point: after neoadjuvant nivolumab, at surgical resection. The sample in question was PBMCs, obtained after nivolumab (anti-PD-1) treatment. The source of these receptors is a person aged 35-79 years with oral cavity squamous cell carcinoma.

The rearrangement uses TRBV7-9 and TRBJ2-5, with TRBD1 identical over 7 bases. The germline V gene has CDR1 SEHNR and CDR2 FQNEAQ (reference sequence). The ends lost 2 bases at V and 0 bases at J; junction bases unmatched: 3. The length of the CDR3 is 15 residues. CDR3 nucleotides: TGTGCCAGCAGCTTATCGACAGGGTACCAAGAGACCCAGTACTTC. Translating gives CASSLSTGYQETQYF.

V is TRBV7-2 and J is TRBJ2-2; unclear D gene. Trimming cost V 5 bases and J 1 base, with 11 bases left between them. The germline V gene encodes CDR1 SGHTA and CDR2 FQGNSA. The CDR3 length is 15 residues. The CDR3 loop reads CASSPWALNTGELFF. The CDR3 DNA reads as TGTGCCAGCAGCCCATGGGCCTTGAACACCGGGGAGCTGTTTTTT.

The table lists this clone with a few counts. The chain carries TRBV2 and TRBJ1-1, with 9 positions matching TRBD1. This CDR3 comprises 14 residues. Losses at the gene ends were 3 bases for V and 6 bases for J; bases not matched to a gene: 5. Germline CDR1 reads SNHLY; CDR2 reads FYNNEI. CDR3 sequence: CASSDLGQGSEAFF. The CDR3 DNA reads TGTGCCAGCAGTGACCTGGGACAGGGATCTGAAGCTTTCTTT. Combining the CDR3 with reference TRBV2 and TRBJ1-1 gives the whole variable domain EPEVTQTPSHQVTQMGQEVILRCVPISNHLYFYWYRQILGQKVEFLVSFYNNEISEKSEIFDDQFSVERPDGSNFTLKIRSTKLEDSAMYFCASSDLGQGSEAFFGQGTRLTVV.

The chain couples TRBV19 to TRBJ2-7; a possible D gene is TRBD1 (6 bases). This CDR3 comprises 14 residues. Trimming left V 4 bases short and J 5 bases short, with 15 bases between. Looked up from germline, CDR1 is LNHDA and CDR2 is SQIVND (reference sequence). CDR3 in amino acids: CASSKIDRSDEQYF. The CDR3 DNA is TGTGCCAGTAGTAAGATCGACAGGAGCGACGAGCAGTACTTC.

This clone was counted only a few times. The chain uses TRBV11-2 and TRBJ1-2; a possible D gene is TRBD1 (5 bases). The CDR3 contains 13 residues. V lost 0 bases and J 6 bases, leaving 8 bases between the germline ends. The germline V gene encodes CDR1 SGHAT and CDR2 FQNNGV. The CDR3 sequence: CASSLDRADGYTF. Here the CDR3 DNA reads TGTGCCAGCAGCTTAGACAGGGCTGATGGCTACACCTTC.

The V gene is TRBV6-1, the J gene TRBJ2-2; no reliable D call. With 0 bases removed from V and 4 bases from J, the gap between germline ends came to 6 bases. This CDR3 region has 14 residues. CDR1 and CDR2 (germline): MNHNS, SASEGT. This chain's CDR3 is CASSEAGITGELFF. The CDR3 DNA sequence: TGTGCCAGCAGTGAAGCGGGAATCACCGGGGAGCTGTTTTTT.

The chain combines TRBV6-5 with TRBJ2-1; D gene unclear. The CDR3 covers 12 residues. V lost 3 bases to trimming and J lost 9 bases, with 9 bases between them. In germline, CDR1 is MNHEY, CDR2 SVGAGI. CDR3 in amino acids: CASSYSLSEQFF. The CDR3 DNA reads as TGTGCCAGCAGTTATAGTTTAAGTGAGCAGTTCTTC.

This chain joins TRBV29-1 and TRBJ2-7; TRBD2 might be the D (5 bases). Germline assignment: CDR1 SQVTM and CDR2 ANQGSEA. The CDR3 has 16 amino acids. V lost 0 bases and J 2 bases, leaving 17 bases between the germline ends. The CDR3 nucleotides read TGCAGCGTTGAAGATCTGACCCGGGAAGCTACCTACGAGCAGTACTTC. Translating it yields CSVEDLTREATYEQYF.

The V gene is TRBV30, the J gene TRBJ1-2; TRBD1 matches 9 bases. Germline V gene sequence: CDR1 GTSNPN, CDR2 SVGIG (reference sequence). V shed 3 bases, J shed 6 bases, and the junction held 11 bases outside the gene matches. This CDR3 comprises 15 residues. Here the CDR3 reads CAWSPAGTGKNGYTF. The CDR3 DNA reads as TGTGCCTGGAGCCCAGCGGGGACAGGGAAAAATGGCTACACCTTC.

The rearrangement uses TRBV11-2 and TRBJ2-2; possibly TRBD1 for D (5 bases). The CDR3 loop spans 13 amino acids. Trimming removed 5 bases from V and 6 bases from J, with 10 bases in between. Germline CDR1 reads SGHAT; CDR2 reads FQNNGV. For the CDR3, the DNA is TGTGCCAGCAGCAAGCAGGGTCCCGGGGAGCTGTTTTTT. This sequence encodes CASSKQGPGELFF.

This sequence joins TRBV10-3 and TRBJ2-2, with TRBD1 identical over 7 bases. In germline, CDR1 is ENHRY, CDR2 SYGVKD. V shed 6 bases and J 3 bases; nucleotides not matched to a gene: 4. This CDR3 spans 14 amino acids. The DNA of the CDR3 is TGTGCCATCAGACAGGGGTACGACACCGGGGAGCTGTTTTTT. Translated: CAIRQGYDTGELFF.

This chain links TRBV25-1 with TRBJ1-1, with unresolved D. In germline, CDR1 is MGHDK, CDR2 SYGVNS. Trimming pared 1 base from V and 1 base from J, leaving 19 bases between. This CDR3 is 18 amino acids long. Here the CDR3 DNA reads TGTGCCAGCAGTGAATGGGGTACTGACCCGAGATCGAACACTGAAGCTTTCTTT. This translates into CASSEWGTDPRSNTEAFF.

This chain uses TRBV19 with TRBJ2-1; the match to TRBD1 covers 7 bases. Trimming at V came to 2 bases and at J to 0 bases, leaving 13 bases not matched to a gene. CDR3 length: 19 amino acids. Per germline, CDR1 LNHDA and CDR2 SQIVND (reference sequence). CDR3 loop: CASSIKSGDWDSSYNEQFF. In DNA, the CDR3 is TGTGCCAGTAGTATAAAGTCCGGAGACTGGGACAGCTCCTACAATGAGCAGTTCTTC.

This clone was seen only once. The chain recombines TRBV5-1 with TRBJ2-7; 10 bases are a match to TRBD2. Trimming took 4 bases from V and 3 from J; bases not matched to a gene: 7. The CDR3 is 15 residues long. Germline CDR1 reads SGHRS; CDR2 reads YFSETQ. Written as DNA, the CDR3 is TGCGCCAGCAGCCAGACTAGCGGGTCATACTACGAGCAGTACTTC. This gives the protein CASSQTSGSYYEQYF.

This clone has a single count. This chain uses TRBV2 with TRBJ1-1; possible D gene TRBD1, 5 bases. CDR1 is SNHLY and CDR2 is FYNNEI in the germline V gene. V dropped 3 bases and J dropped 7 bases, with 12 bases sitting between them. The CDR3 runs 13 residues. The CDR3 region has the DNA TGTGCCAGCAGTGAGCGGGGGGGTGGTGAAGCTTTCTTT. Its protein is CASSERGGGEAFF.

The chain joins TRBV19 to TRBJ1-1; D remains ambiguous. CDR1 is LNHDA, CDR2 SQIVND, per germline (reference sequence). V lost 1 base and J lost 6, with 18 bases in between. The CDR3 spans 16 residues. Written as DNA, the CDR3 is TGTGCCAGTAGTATAGCGAGCGACGGATTCTATGCTGAAGCTTTCTTT. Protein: CASSIASDGFYAEAFF.

This CDR3 reads CSVDWGSQETQYF. The CDR3 DNA is TGCAGCGTTGATTGGGGGTCGCAAGAGACCCAGTACTTC. J is TRBJ2-5 and V is TRBV29-1; either TRBD1 or TRBD2 may supply D (5 bases each). Trimming left V 3 bases short and J 2 bases short, with 10 bases between. CDR1 SQVTM and CDR2 ANQGSEA come from the germline V gene. The CDR3 totals 13 residues.

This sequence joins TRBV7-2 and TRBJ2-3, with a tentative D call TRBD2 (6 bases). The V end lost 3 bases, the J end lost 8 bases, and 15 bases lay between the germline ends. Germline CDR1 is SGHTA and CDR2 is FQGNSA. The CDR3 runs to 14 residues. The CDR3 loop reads CASSFGGPAPTQYF. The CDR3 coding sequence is TGTGCCAGCAGCTTCGGAGGGCCAGCCCCTACGCAGTATTTT.

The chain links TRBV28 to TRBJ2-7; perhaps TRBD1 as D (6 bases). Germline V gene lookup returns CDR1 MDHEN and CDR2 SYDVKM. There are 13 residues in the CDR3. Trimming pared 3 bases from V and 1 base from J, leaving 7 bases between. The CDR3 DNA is TGTGCCAGCAGTTTTGGACAGTCCTACGAGCAGTACTTC. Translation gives CASSFGQSYEQYF.